This is a list of T cell receptor beta chains from one sample in a study of STAT3 mutations in large granular lymphocyte leukemia. Libraries were prepared by immunoSEQ multiplex PCR; TCRdb keeps only in-frame clonotypes and omits some of them. The table shows fewer than 6,500 clones, with about two thirds occurring only once. The source material was PBMCs. These receptors were obtained from a human donor with T large granular lymphocyte leukemia. Some clones in this sample may be carry-over from other donors' samples. The CDR3 runs from the conserved cysteine through the conserved F or W. The D gene is left open where the match is weak. The listing skips clone size in some rows; elsewhere it reads once, few, many or a size class.

V gene,CDR3 length,J gene,clone size,D gene,CDR3 DNA,CDR3 protein
TRBV7-9,13,TRBJ1-2,.,.,TGTGCCAGCAGCTTCCGGGGGACTTATGGCTACACCTTC,CASSFRGTYGYTF
TRBV4-3,17,TRBJ2-2,.,TRBD1,TGCGCCAGCAGCCAAGGGGTAGCGACAGGGCCCACCGGGGAGCTGTTTTTT,CASSQGVATGPTGELFF
TRBV7-6,13,TRBJ2-1,.,.,TGTGCCAGCAGTTCGGACCCGTACAATGAGCAGTTCTTC,CASSSDPYNEQFF
TRBV27,15,TRBJ1-1,.,TRBD1,TGTGCCAGCAGTCCTTGGACAGGGGGTCGGACTGAAGCTTTCTTT,CASSPWTGGRTEAFF
TRBV7-9,14,TRBJ1-2,.,TRBD1,TGTGCCAGCAGCTTAGCTGGGACAGTGGCGAGCTACACCTTC,CASSLAGTVASYTF
TRBV5-1,13,TRBJ2-5,.,.,TGCGCCAGCAGCGTACAGGGTCCAGAGACCCAGTACTTC,CASSVQGPETQYF
TRBV6-6,14,TRBJ2-7,few,TRBD2,TGTGCCAGCAGTTACGATCCGACTAGCGGGGGGCACCACTTC,CASSYDPTSGGHHF
TRBV7-2,15,TRBJ2-7,.,.,TGTGCCAGCACCACCGCGCTGGACAACTCCTACGAGCAGTACTTC,CASTTALDNSYEQYF
TRBV7-2,16,TRBJ1-5,few,TRBD1,TGTGCCAGCAGCTTAGCGGGACAGGGCATAAATCAGCCCCAGCATTTT,CASSLAGQGINQPQHF
TRBV13,16,TRBJ2-7,few,TRBD2,TGTGCCAGCAGCTTAGGGACTAGCGGGGCCTCCTACGAGCAGTACTTC,CASSLGTSGASYEQYF
TRBV5-1,14,TRBJ1-1,.,TRBD1,TGCGCCAGCAGCTGGGGACAGGTGAACACTGAAGCTTTCTTT,CASSWGQVNTEAFF
TRBV6-5,13,TRBJ2-7,.,.,TGTGCCAGCAGCCCGGACCCTCGGGCAGGACAGTACTTC,CASSPDPRAGQYF
TRBV5-4,14,TRBJ2-1,.,TRBD2,TGTGCCAGCAGCGGGGGACTAGCGGGGAATGAGCAGTTCTTC,CASSGGLAGNEQFF
TRBV5-1,12,TRBJ2-7,.,.,TGCGCCAGCAGCTTGGGCAGGTCGGCGCAGTACTTC,CASSLGRSAQYF
TRBV30,20,TRBJ1-6,.,.,TGTGCCTGGAGTGTACCGGGGGACCAGACGTTGAGCTCCTATAATTCACCCCTCCACTTT,CAWSVPGDQTLSSYNSPLHF
TRBV7-9,16,TRBJ1-1,.,.,TGTGCCAGCAGCTTCCGACAGGCTCGTTGGGGCACTGAAGCTTTCTTT,CASSFRQARWGTEAFF
TRBV28,13,TRBJ2-3,.,.,TGTGCCAGCAGCTCCCTGGGTGCAGATACGCAGTATTTT,CASSSLGADTQYF
TRBV6-6,15,TRBJ1-5,.,.,TGTGCCAGCAGTTACTCGGAATTGGAGAATCAGCCCCAGCATTTT,CASSYSELENQPQHF
TRBV7-9,15,TRBJ2-3,.,TRBD2,TGTGCCAGCAGCCCTAGCGGGGGGGCCAGAGATACGCAGTATTTT,CASSPSGGARDTQYF
TRBV27,24,TRBJ1-2,.,.,TGTGCCAGCAGTTTATATAACAGGGTCGGTTCAACTCCCAAACCCCAGGGCGTAGAATATGGCTACACCTTC,CASSLYNRVGSTPKPQGVEYGYTF
TRBV18,14,TRBJ1-1,.,.,TGTGCCAGCTCACCCGCCGGGGGCGACACTGAAGCTTTCTTT,CASSPAGGDTEAFF
TRBV5-5,16,TRBJ2-1,once,TRBD1,TGTGCCAGCAGCTTAGGGGGCCGAAGCTCCTACAATGAGCAGTTCTTC,CASSLGGRSSYNEQFF
TRBV30,17,TRBJ2-5,.,TRBD1,TGTGCCTGGAGTCCCCTACTACAGGGGTACCGGGGAGAGACCCAGTACTTC,CAWSPLLQGYRGETQYF
TRBV5-1,15,TRBJ1-1,.,.,TGCGCCAGCAGCTCGTATATGCAAGGCCGAACTGAAGCTTTCTTT,CASSSYMQGRTEAFF
TRBV6-6,14,TRBJ2-5,.,.,TGTGCCAGCAGTTCCGCCCACAGGATGGAGACCCAGTACTTC,CASSSAHRMETQYF
TRBV4-3,16,TRBJ2-7,few,TRBD1,TGCGCCAGCAGTCAAGATGTGGACAGGGGATCCTACGAGCAGTACTTC,CASSQDVDRGSYEQYF
TRBV5-5,13,TRBJ1-1,once,.,TGTGCCAGCAGCTTCGGAACAGGGTCTGGAGCTTTCTTT,CASSFGTGSGAFF
TRBV18,15,TRBJ1-2,.,TRBD1,TGTGCCAGCTCACCAGAAAAAGGGGGCAACTATGGCTACACCTTC,CASSPEKGGNYGYTF
TRBV29-1,11,TRBJ2-7,.,TRBD1,TGCAGCGTCGGGACAGCCTACGAGCAGTACTTC,CSVGTAYEQYF
TRBV30,11,TRBJ2-5,once,.,TGTGCCTGGAGCAACCAAGAGACCCAGTACTTC,CAWSNQETQYF
TRBV19,14,TRBJ2-7,few,TRBD1,TGTGCCAGTGGGACAGGGAGGTCGGAGTACGAGCAGTACTTC,CASGTGRSEYEQYF
TRBV5-1,11,TRBJ2-7,once,.,TGCGCCAGCAGCGCAGCCGACGAGCAGTACTTC,CASSAADEQYF
TRBV29-1,12,TRBJ1-1,.,.,TGCAGCGTTGGCCACCGGGGCACTGAAGCTTTCTTT,CSVGHRGTEAFF
TRBV28,14,TRBJ1-3,few,.,TGTGCCAGCAGTGGCCAGGGAGGTGGAAACACCATATATTTT,CASSGQGGGNTIYF
TRBV7-9,12,TRBJ1-5,.,TRBD1,TGTGCCAGCGGGACAGACAATCAGCCCCAGCATTTT,CASGTDNQPQHF
TRBV30,13,TRBJ1-5,few,.,TGTGCCTGGAGTCGGCAGGGTAGTCAGCCCCAGCATTTT,CAWSRQGSQPQHF